This T cell receptor (beta chain) was found in a study of cytotoxic CD8 clonotypes in ibrutinib-treated CLL. Study-wide background: The study included about 11 relapsed/refractory and 15 treatment-naive patients; roughly 17 had IGHV unmutated disease. Response samples were taken after a median of approximately 11 months on treatment, range 6 to 36. Study-level results: The public clonotypes identified were infrequent and showed contraction or stability on treatment. The study found clonality rose at ibrutinib response, then fell toward baseline at progression.

Here immunoSEQ multiplex PCR was the method, and the copy in TCRdb shows in-frame clones only, minus some. The profile shows more than 85,000 clones, around 77% of them singletons. The germline V gene encodes CDR1 MNHNS and CDR2 SASEGT. CDR3 length: 15 residues. The V and J ends lost 3 bases and 1 base respectively, with 9 bases between them. With regard to this clone: Its antigen remains unknown.

V and J are TRBV6-1 and TRBJ2-2; D uncertain. The specimen comprised PBMCs, sampled after 24 months of ibrutinib treatment. The clonotype comes from a human donor with chronic lymphocytic leukemia. CDR3 residues: CASSDEHLNTGELFF. CDR3 bases: TGTGCCAGCAGTGACGAACATTTGAACACCGGGGAGCTGTTTTTT.